This TCR beta chain was retrieved from a study of PD-1 blockade in mismatch repair-deficient tumors. Study results and limitations: After pembrolizumab, tumor-resident clones rose rapidly, then generally contracted before radiologic responses.

To note about this clone: Its antigen is unidentified.

The CDR3 extends over 16 amino acids. Unmatched junction bases numbered 5, after V lost 2 bases and J lost 3 bases. Germline CDR1 MNHNY, CDR2 SVGAGI (reference sequence). Libraries were prepared by immunoSEQ multiplex PCR; TCRdb keeps only in-frame clonotypes and omits some of them. The sample yields around 33,000 clones, around 80% seen once. This sequence originates from an adult with mismatch repair-deficient cancer. The chain couples TRBV6-6 to TRBJ2-7, with 12 bases aligning to TRBD2. Source: PBMCs, taken 6 to 7 weeks after starting pembrolizumab. In nucleotides, the CDR3 is TGTGCCAGCAGTTACGCTAGCGGGAGGGGAGGCTACGAGCAGTACTTC. As protein: CASSYASGRGGYEQYF.